This T cell receptor beta chain was documented in a study of blood T cell repertoires in COVID-19. Study overall: Whether acute or convalescent, the COVID-19 samples came from the United States, Italy and Spain. From T cells, B-cell-depleted T cells, or PBMCs came the material, which was cDNA or gDNA.

In the original processing: Reference gene primers were amplified, and this amplification served to estimate nucleated cell counts. Assay: immunoSEQ multiplex PCR; the TCRdb copy retains only in-frame clones and omits some. The DNA was the basis for D and trimming; V, J and clone size are from that table. The repertoire includes about 140,000 clones, more than 75% of them detected once, and under 9% sits in the top ten. The CDR3 contains 16 residues. V was pared by 4 bases and J by 3 bases, with 6 bases of the junction left unmatched. Per the germline V gene, CDR1 is LNHDA and CDR2 is SQIVND (reference sequence).

Sequencing was carried out using peripheral blood. V gene TRBV19 combines with J gene TRBJ1-6; 7 bases are a match to TRBD1. The sequence came from a woman between 50 and 59 years old with active or convalescent COVID-19. CDR3 nucleotides: TGTGCCAGTAGTAGGGACAGTCTTTTCTATAATTCACCCCTCCACTTT. Amino acids: CASSRDSLFYNSPLHF.